The 23 T cell receptor beta chains listed next were all sequenced from one sample in a study of blood T cells in healthy people across ages (dated by TCRdb to between 2014 and 2017). The receptor library was made with 5' RACE. For sequencing, an Illumina HiSeq 2500 was employed. A second about 6 to 11 cycle PCR used a sample-barcoded 5' primer and a J-beta primer mix. Through fastp at Q25 and MiXCR, TCRdb rebuilt clones from the public reads, retaining in-frame beta chains. Records with the same CDR3 protein are collapsed into one entry carrying the most frequent genes and DNA. This sample has approximately 960,000 distinct CDR3 sequences in its table, and about 29% of those were observed once. The top ten hold more than 8.5% of the sample. These data also formed part of another study, on T cells of mothers and their children.

The sample comprised blood. Receptor source: a woman in her forties in good health.

In the case of this clonotype: The germline gene is not matched at one end of the junction; a read error may be the cause. The V gene is TRBV7-9, the J gene TRBJ2-7; TRBD1 matches at 9 bases. The CDR3 consists of 15 residues. From germline, CDR1 is SEHNR and CDR2 FQNEAQ (reference sequence). The CDR3 DNA reads as TGTGCCTGCAGCCCCTATGCAGGACAGGGGTACGAGCAGTACTTC. Its protein is CACSPYAGQGYEQYF.

This rearrangement joins TRBV5-1 to TRBJ2-4; D is possibly TRBD1 or TRBD2 (5 bases each). The closer fit of TRBJ2-5 to the DNA end suggests the J call may be wrong. The germline CDR1 and CDR2 sequences are SGHRS and YFSETQ. This CDR3 spans 14 amino acids. The CDR3: CASSKAGSDETQYF. The CDR3 DNA reads as TGCGCCAGCAGCAAGGCAGGGAGCGACGAGACCCAGTACTTC.

This clonotype was detected ten times or more. The chain links TRBV7-2 to TRBJ2-4, with 8 bases identical to TRBD2. This CDR3 has 15 amino acids. The junction had 6 bases not matched to a gene; V was cut back by 1 base and J by 7 bases. From germline, CDR1 is SGHTA and CDR2 FQGNSA. This CDR3 is CASSLETAGGNIQYF. CDR3 sequence (DNA): TGTGCCAGCAGCTTAGAAACTGCGGGGGGCAACATTCAGTACTTC.

The chain is built from TRBV14 and TRBJ2-1, with 8 bases aligning to TRBD2. The CDR3 runs 16 residues. Germline CDR1 and CDR2: SGHDN and FVKESK. The trim removed 1 base at V and 8 bases at J, leaving 10 bases unmatched. The CDR3 DNA follows: TGTGCCAGCAGCCAAGGGCGGACTAGCAGGTTCGATGAGCAGTTCTTC. It specifies CASSQGRTSRFDEQFF.

This clonotype was found a few times. V usage is TRBV11-2 and J usage is TRBJ2-3; D is undetermined. The V and J ends lost 7 bases and 3 bases respectively, with 17 bases between them. CDR1 is SGHAT and CDR2 is FQNNGV in the germline V gene. The CDR3 contains 15 residues. The CDR3 is CASTPPWAGTDTQYF. DNA for the CDR3: TGTGCCAGCACACCCCCATGGGCTGGTACAGATACGCAGTATTTT.

This clonotype was detected a few times. A much larger clone differs by one base, so this may be a read error. V and J are TRBV7-2 and TRBJ2-5; D ambiguous. The CDR3 runs to 13 residues. The germline V gene has CDR1 SGHTA and CDR2 FQGNSA. The CDR3 nucleotides read TGTGCCAGCAGCTTAAGCTGGCAGGAGACCCCGTACTTC. Protein: CASSLSWQETPYF.

A few counts support this clonotype. Here the CDR3 reads CASRSGALSSTDTQYF. The CDR3 nucleotides are TGCGCCAGCAGGAGCGGGGCTCTTTCTAGCACAGATACGCAGTATTTT. This chain joins TRBV5-1 and TRBJ2-3, with 7 positions matching TRBD2. Looked up from germline, CDR1 is SGHRS and CDR2 is YFSETQ. The CDR3 covers 16 residues. The V and J ends lost 5 bases and 0 bases, in that order; junction bases with no gene match: 9.

V is TRBV28 and J is TRBJ2-3; either TRBD1 or TRBD2 may fit D (5 bases each). Between the trimmed V and J ends, which lost 6 bases and 2 bases, there was a span of 18 bases. Germline V lookup: CDR1 MDHEN, CDR2 SYDVKM. The CDR3 consists of 16 residues. The CDR3 DNA reads as TGTGCCAGCAGACATCCTACCCGGGGCCTCACAGATACGCAGTATTTT. It translates to CASRHPTRGLTDTQYF. Looking up the rest from reference TRBV28 and TRBJ2-3 gives the full variable domain: DVKVTQSSRYLVKRTGEKVFLECVQDMDHENMFWYRQDPGLGLRLIYFSYDVKMKEKGDIPEGYSVSREKKERFSLILESASTNQTSMYLCASRHPTRGLTDTQYFGPGTRLTVL.

Only one count was recorded for this clonotype. A much bigger clone sits one base away, suggesting this may be a read error. This rearrangement joins TRBV20-1 to TRBJ1-4; D ambiguous. The length of the CDR3 is 14 residues. With 4 bases removed from V and 6 bases from J, the gap between germline ends came to 15 bases. CDR1 is DFQATT and CDR2 is SNEGSKA in the germline V gene (reference sequence). CDR3 loop: CSANRARTDEKLFF. The CDR3, as DNA: TGCAGTGCTAATCGAGCCCGGACGGATGAAAAACTGTTTTTT.

The V gene is TRBV4-1, the J gene TRBJ2-3; D is possibly TRBD1 (6 bases). CDR3 length: 15 amino acids. V was shortened by 2 bases and J by 4 bases, with 13 bases between the two germline ends. CDR1 and CDR2 (germline): MGHRA, YSYEKL. The CDR3 sequence is CASSQPLQGADTQYF. The CDR3 coding sequence is TGCGCCAGCAGCCAACCGCTACAGGGCGCAGATACGCAGTATTTT.

The chain couples TRBV5-6 to TRBJ2-7; 9 bases fit TRBD1. Germline V lookup: CDR1 SGHDT, CDR2 YYEEEE. The CDR3 is 15 residues long. Unmatched junction bases numbered 9, after V lost 6 bases and J lost 2 bases. The DNA of the CDR3 is TGTGCCAGCACCCCTCGGGACAGGGCCACCTACGAGCAGTACTTC. This translates into CASTPRDRATYEQYF.

This clonotype was seen repeatedly, ten times or more. The chain couples TRBV4-1 to TRBJ2-7; TRBD1 matches 7 bases. The junction had 8 bases not matched to a gene; V was cut back by 3 bases and J by 0 bases. Germline CDR1 is MGHRA and CDR2 is YSYEKL. The CDR3 spans 16 residues. CDR3 DNA: TGCGCCAGCAGCCAGGAAGGGACAGAGAGCTCCTACGAGCAGTACTTC. Amino acids: CASSQEGTESSYEQYF.

This clonotype was counted many times. This chain connects TRBV20-1 to TRBJ1-5; no clear D. The CDR3 has 15 amino acids. Between the trimmed V and J ends, which lost 6 bases and 4 bases, there was a span of 19 bases. Germline V lookup: CDR1 DFQATT, CDR2 SNEGSKA (reference sequence). This CDR3 reads CSAVGPQGRNQPQHF. In DNA form, the CDR3 reads TGCAGTGCCGTCGGGCCCCAAGGGCGGAATCAGCCCCAGCATTTT.

This clonotype was picked up many times. The chain is built from TRBV12-3 or TRBV12-4 and TRBJ2-1; D is unclear. V lost 3 bases and J 9 bases, leaving 15 bases between the germline ends. The length of the CDR3 is 14 residues. The CDR3 sequence is CASSFRPLGGEQFF. The CDR3 DNA reads as TGTGCCAGCAGTTTTAGACCTCTGGGCGGTGAGCAGTTCTTC.

On this clonotype itself: The junction differs from germline at one of its ends, possibly a read error. The rearrangement joins TRBV7-9 to TRBJ1-5; maybe TRBD1 (5 bases). CDR3 length: 19 residues. The V gene's germline CDR1 is SEHNR and CDR2 FQNEAQ (reference sequence). The CDR3 bases are TGTGCCAGCAACTTAGCGCGGGGGAAATCCTGGTATCCCAATCAGCCCCAGCATTTT. Protein sequence: CASNLARGKSWYPNQPQHF.

The V call is TRBV6-1, the J call TRBJ2-3, with a possible D match to TRBD2 (5 bases). The CDR3 consists of 16 residues. The ends were cut back, 1 base at V and 3 bases at J, with 14 bases in the middle. Per the germline V gene, CDR1 is MNHNS and CDR2 is SASEGT. CDR3 coding DNA: TGTGCCAGCAGTGAAGATGTTACTAGAGTAACAGATACGCAGTATTTT. Its protein is CASSEDVTRVTDTQYF.

The V gene is TRBV10-2, the J gene TRBJ1-1; possibly TRBD1 for D (5 bases). CDR1 is WSHSY, CDR2 SAAADI, per germline. This CDR3 is 15 amino acids long. Trimming pared 3 bases from V and 3 bases from J, leaving 14 bases between. CDR3 sequence: CASSERAGSDTEAFF. The CDR3 bases are TGCGCCAGCAGTGAAAGGGCAGGGAGTGACACTGAAGCTTTCTTT.

This clonotype was counted ten times or more. This chain connects TRBV29-1 to TRBJ2-7; 7 positions agree with TRBD1. J lost 1 base, V lost 6 bases, and 3 bases had no gene match. This CDR3 region has 12 residues. Germline V gives CDR1 SQVTM, CDR2 ANQGSEA. CDR3 in DNA: TGCAGCGTGGGGGACAGTTCCTACGAGCAGTACTTC. Its protein product is CSVGDSSYEQYF.

The chain is built from TRBV29-1 and TRBJ2-5; TRBD2 matches 9 bases. The CDR3 contains 14 residues. Germline CDR1 SQVTM, CDR2 ANQGSEA. V trimming: 3 bases; J trimming: 5 bases; junction bases outside the gene matches: 7. The CDR3 DNA reads TGCAGCGTTGATGTAGCGGGAGTTTGGGAGACCCAGTACTTC. Protein sequence: CSVDVAGVWETQYF.

The V call is TRBV28, the J call TRBJ1-1; D unclear. This CDR3 comprises 12 residues. Germline CDR1 is MDHEN and CDR2 is SYDVKM. Deletions cut 2 bases from V and 5 bases from J, with 6 bases between. The CDR3 spells CASSLPRTEAFF. Written as DNA, the CDR3 is TGTGCCAGCAGTTTACCGAGAACTGAAGCTTTCTTT.

This clonotype was observed a few times. This chain joins TRBV12-3 or TRBV12-4 and TRBJ2-1; 7 bases are shared with TRBD1. This CDR3 is 17 amino acids long. V gave up 6 bases and J gave up 2 bases; unmatched junction bases: 13. The CDR3 sequence is CASSRRRGTATYNEQFF. The CDR3 coding sequence is TGTGCCAGCAGCCGGCGGCGAGGGACAGCGACCTACAATGAGCAGTTCTTC.

In the case of this clonotype: It may be a read error: a sequence one base away is much more abundant. The chain has TRBV7-9 and TRBJ1-2; D may be TRBD1 (5 bases). Germline lookup yields CDR1 SEHNR and CDR2 FQNEAQ (reference sequence). The CDR3 covers 14 residues. The V end lost 0 bases, the J end lost 5 bases, and 10 bases lay between the germline ends. The CDR3 DNA sequence: TGTGCCAGCAGCTTAGCAGGGGATTGGTATGGCTACACCTTC. This encodes CASSLAGDWYGYTF.

Comment on this clonotype: A much more abundant neighbour one base away suggests this may be a read error. The chain has TRBV7-2 and TRBJ1-1; D perhaps matches TRBD1 (6 bases). Germline assignment: CDR1 SGHTA and CDR2 FQGNSA. The length of the CDR3 is 14 residues. V was clipped by 5 bases and J by 7 bases, with 17 bases between them. For the CDR3, the DNA is TGTGCCAGCAGCCCCACAAACAGGGCGAGTGAAGCTTTCTTT. It specifies CASSPTNRASEAFF.